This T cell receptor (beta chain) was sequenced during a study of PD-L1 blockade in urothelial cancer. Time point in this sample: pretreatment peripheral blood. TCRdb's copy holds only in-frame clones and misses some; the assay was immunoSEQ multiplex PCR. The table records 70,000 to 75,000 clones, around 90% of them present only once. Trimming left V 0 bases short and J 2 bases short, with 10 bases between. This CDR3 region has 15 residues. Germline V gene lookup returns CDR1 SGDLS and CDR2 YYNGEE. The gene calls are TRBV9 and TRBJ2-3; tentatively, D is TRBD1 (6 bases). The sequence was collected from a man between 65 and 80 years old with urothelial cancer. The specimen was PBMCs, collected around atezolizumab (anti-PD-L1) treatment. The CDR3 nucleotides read TGTGCCAGCAGCGTAGGCCCAGGGGACACAGATACGCAGTATTTT. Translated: CASSVGPGDTDTQYF. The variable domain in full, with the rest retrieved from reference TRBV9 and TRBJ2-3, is DSGVTQTPKHLITATGQRVTLRCSPRSGDLSVYWYQQSLDQGLQFLIQYYNGEERAKGNILERFSAQQFPDLHSELNLSSLELGDSALYFCASSVGPGDTDTQYFGPGTRLTVL.